This T cell receptor (beta chain) stems from a study of tumor-infiltrating lymphocytes in oesophageal squamous cell carcinoma. This clonotype was counted ten times or more. TCRdb used MiXCR to reprocess the PCR reads, holding one entry per CDR3 protein. The table records 15,000 to 20,000 distinct CDR3 sequences, 40% to 45% of them present only once. Sequences were obtained from blood. The sequence was collected from a female donor with esophageal squamous cell carcinoma.

CDR3 loop: CASSQDESLGAFF. The CDR3, as DNA: TGCGCCAGCAGCCAAGATGAGTCGTTGGGGGCTTTCTTT. The rearrangement joins TRBV4-3 to TRBJ1-1; the D is unclear. Germline values: CDR1 LGHNA, CDR2 YSLEER. Trimming stripped 0 bases from V and 11 bases from J, with 13 bases between. The CDR3 contains 13 residues.